This T cell receptor (beta chain) came from a study of long-term antiretroviral therapy in people with HIV (dated by TCRdb to between 2020 and 2023). Regarding the study in general: The earliest samples were collected about a decade before the 2015 WHO recommendation for immediate ART, when ART was typically delayed until CD4 counts fell. The cohort contributed fewer than 200 cryopreserved PBMC samples from around 30 adults with confirmed HIV infection, collected serially over a mean of around six years (range 1-12). A retrospective serial study tested whether changes in peripheral blood TRB repertoire composition and diversity were associated with ART initiation and durable HIV suppression. No cross-contamination during QIAcube processing turned up in test extractions that ran a monoclonal T-cell line alongside 33 polyclonal samples. Among the 30 or so participants with HIV, about a dozen were female. Broad study findings and their caveats: Limited PBMC availability meant only the TCR beta chain was sequenced, without alpha chain pairing. Unsorted PBMC were profiled instead of sorted CD4+ and CD8+ T cells because pre-ART samples had limited cell numbers. CDR3 length ranges in HIV repertoires were narrower than in controls, and network structure suggested an antigen-experienced repertoire with only a slight naive shift after ART. Inferences about post-ART repertoire changes are limited because no data were available on ART adherence, viral resistance or therapy changes. Starting ART was linked to a significant rise in TRB diversity, yet even after long-term ART the diversity remained significantly lower than in transplant donor controls. The samples were dated from about 2004 to 2017, and the ART regimens that were used may be less effective than current ART regimens. At every time point, the repertoire was dominated by expanded TRB clones first identified before ART initiation, although this dominance fluctuated and, in many PLHIV, declined after ART.

The CDR3 has 14 amino acids, counting the end cysteine and phenylalanine. Solely the CDR3 DNA is kept, with 42 bases framed from the first base. The germline V gene supplies CDR1 SGHDT and CDR2 YYEEEE. Deletion took 1 base off V and 5 bases off J, with a span of 9 bases between the germline ends. Participants were included only if at least one PBMC sample before ART initiation and at least two post-ART samples were available. All participants with HIV were treated in the United States of America. Before DNA extraction, cryopreserved samples of about 0.9-11 million PBMC were thawed and then washed. At the time of the earliest PBMC sample, participants with HIV were aged between about 23 and 55 years. PBMC samples from each participant spanned 1-4 timepoints before ART initiation and 2-8 timepoints after ART initiation, with a median of 7 samples. Serial HIV viral load, CD4+ T-cell count, ART history and demographic data were obtained for every participant. Genomic DNA was extracted from unsorted PBMC with a Qiagen kit on a QIAcube, processed in batches of 12 samples.

The immunoSEQ hsTCRB v3.0 assay was used at survey level resolution for TRB variable region sequencing. TRB sequencing targeted a depth of about 40,000-55,000 T-cell genomes per sample. An Illumina MiSeq with a v3 150-cycle kit was used to sequence the pooled TRB libraries. The paper's data handling went like this. Repertoire analysis was run in R within a reproducible Nextflow workflow that covered QC, data transformation and analysis. LymphoSeq2, an R package for exploring AIRR-Seq data, was used to implement custom analyses. A few samples that yielded fewer than 5000 total TRB sequences were excluded, so that around 190 HIV repertoires were analyzed. Among the approximately 200 retained HIV repertoires, some 60 were collected before ART initiation and roughly 130 after ART initiation. Repertoires were downsampled to 5000 TRB nucleotide sequences, with summary statistics averaged over 100 downsampling iterations. TRB sequences were retained for analysis only if CDR3 regions of at least seven amino acids were present. Diversity was assessed using a clonality score derived from Shannon entropy and using the Gini coefficient. In the repertoire networks, any two of the top 5000 CDR3 amino acid sequences were linked whenever the two sequences differed by an edit distance of one. For TRB CDR3 amino acid sequences, GLIPH2 was used to predict antigen specificity groups and MHC restriction. CDR3 amino acid sequences were matched against VDJdb and McPAS-TCR to flag known CMV, EBV, HIV or tissue antigen associations. Pre-ART, post-ART and control groups were compared with Wilcoxon signed-rank tests and Holm-Bonferroni correction. Entries here come from immuneACCESS through TCRdb and include only in-frame sequences with V and J called. Some clones fail to appear in such tables; in the studies checked, an unresolved V gene covers under half of the shortfall, and the cause of the remainder is unknown. D and trimming come from the DNA, and the V and J calls and clone size come from that table. In all, the sample holds approximately 25,000 clones, and over 80% of those were seen once. Together, the top ten hold over 8.5% of the sample.

This clone has a handful of counts. Its antigen has not been determined. Per-base quality was not reported, and no clone a single base away is much larger than it. The sequence is built from TRBV5-6 and TRBJ2-2; matching of 5 bases hints at TRBD2 as the D gene. This TCR came from a young man with HIV. The sequenced sample was unsorted PBMCs, obtained 0.8 years before starting antiretroviral therapy. The nucleotides are TGTGCCAGCAGCTTGTGGGAGAGAACCGGGGAGCTGTTTTTT. This codes for CASSLWERTGELFF.